Listed here are 5 T cell receptor beta chains from one sample, sequenced in a study of early T cells in non-severe SARS-CoV-2 infection. In TCRdb, the 5' RACE reads were re-called with MiXCR into one record per CDR3 protein. The repertoire includes tens of thousands of distinct CDR3 sequences, roughly 7% of them detected once, and around 7.9% sits in the top ten. The sequencing input was whole blood. Receptor source: an adult who was a healthcare worker with PCR-confirmed SARS-CoV-2 infection or an uninfected control (not recorded which).

This clonotype has at least ten counts. J is TRBJ2-7 and V is TRBV5-1; 9 positions agree with TRBD2. This CDR3 spans 16 amino acids. Losses at the gene ends were 4 bases for V and 1 base for J; bases not matched to a gene: 9. Germline loops: CDR1 SGHRS, CDR2 YFSETQ. The CDR3 nucleotides read TGCGCCAGCAGCCCGGATAGCGGGGGTATTTCCTACGAGCAGTACTTC. As protein: CASSPDSGGISYEQYF.

The V gene is TRBV11-3, the J gene TRBJ2-1; perhaps D is TRBD1 or TRBD2 (6 bases each). Between the trimmed V and J ends, which lost 2 bases and 4 bases, there was a span of 12 bases. The CDR3 spans 15 residues. CDR1 and CDR2 (germline): SGHNT, YENEEA. CDR3 protein: CASSLFRGGYNEQFF. CDR3 DNA sequence: TGTGCCAGCAGCTTATTCAGGGGAGGTTACAATGAGCAGTTCTTC.

This clonotype was seen a handful of times. The chain joins TRBV5-1 to TRBJ2-1, with D possibly matching TRBD1 (6 bases). The CDR3 sequence is 14 residues long. V was shortened by 4 bases and J by 8 bases, with 16 bases between the two germline ends. Germline loops: CDR1 SGHRS, CDR2 YFSETQ. The CDR3 spells CASSPGTGQDEQFF. The CDR3 DNA reads TGCGCCAGCAGCCCTGGAACAGGGCAGGATGAGCAGTTCTTC.

CDR3 amino acids: CASSLTLRGGHTDTQYF. In nucleotides, the CDR3 is TGTGCCAGCAGCTTAACTCTTCGCGGGGGACACACAGATACGCAGTATTTT. The V gene is TRBV7-2, the J gene TRBJ2-3, with D tentatively TRBD2 (7 bases). Germline V gives CDR1 SGHTA, CDR2 FQGNSA. V was pared by 2 bases and J by 2 bases, with 17 bases between. The CDR3 consists of 17 residues.

This clonotype was recorded at least ten times. The chain joins TRBV7-6 to TRBJ1-4; no reliable D call. Trimming cost V 4 bases and J 5 bases, with 11 bases left between them. This CDR3 region has 14 residues. Germline lookup yields CDR1 SGHVS and CDR2 FNYEAQ. CDR3: CASSSITGNEKLFF. The CDR3 DNA reads TGTGCCAGCAGCTCAATCACCGGGAATGAAAAACTGTTTTTT.